This passage covers 8 T cell receptor beta chains from one sample sequenced in a study of molecular identifiers for immune sequencing clone quantification. Each CDR3 protein is one row after TCRdb ran MiXCR on the PCR reads. The profile covers just under 650,000 distinct CDR3 sequences, with just under 20% appearing a single time and around 0.9% taken by the ten largest. Input material: naive CD8+ T cells from blood, with Jurkat cell RNA spiked in. Indicated subset: FACS-sorted CD8+CD4-CCR7+CD45RA+ naive T cells. These receptors were collected from a human donor in good health. Some libraries in this study had Jurkat cell RNA spiked in.

A single count supports this clonotype. A single base separates this from a much larger clone, so it may be a read error. The chain carries TRBV15 and TRBJ2-3, with D perhaps TRBD2 (6 bases). This CDR3 comprises 14 residues. Germline V gives CDR1 LNHNV, CDR2 YYDKDF (reference sequence). Trimming removed 8 bases from V and 4 bases from J, with 16 bases in between. The CDR3 is CATGEETRADTQYF. CDR3 sequence (DNA): TGTGCCACCGGCGAAGAGACTAGGGCAGATACGCAGTATTTT.

This clonotype was detected ten times or more. The junction departs from the called germline gene at one end, perhaps through a read error. This chain links TRBV19 with TRBJ2-7; TRBD2 aligns across 12 bases. The germline V gene has CDR1 LNHDA and CDR2 SQIVND (reference sequence). The CDR3 runs to 15 residues. The CDR3, as DNA: TGCGCCAGCAGCGCGGGACTAGCGGGCGGCTACGAGCAGTACTTC. This codes for CASSAGLAGGYEQYF.

The rearrangement uses TRBV5-6 and TRBJ1-1; D might be TRBD1 (5 bases). The germline CDR1 and CDR2 sequences are SGHDT and YYEEEE. Trimming stripped 4 bases from V and 5 bases from J, with 12 bases between. This CDR3 is 13 amino acids long. Here the CDR3 DNA reads TGTGCCAGCAGCCGGAAAGGGGTGACTGAAGCTTTCTTT. It is translated as CASSRKGVTEAFF.

This clonotype was observed a handful of times. V and J are TRBV7-9 and TRBJ1-4, with 8 nucleotides matching TRBD1. Germline lookup yields CDR1 SEHNR and CDR2 FQNEAQ (reference sequence). The V segment lost 5 bases and the J segment 3 bases; nucleotides outside the gene matches: 11. This CDR3 comprises 17 residues. The CDR3: CASSPLSTGGANEKLFF. The CDR3 DNA sequence: TGTGCCAGCAGCCCGCTTAGCACAGGGGGAGCTAATGAAAAACTGTTTTTT.

With regard to this clonotype: Possible read error: a much larger clone is one base away. This chain links TRBV24-1 with TRBJ2-1, with D possibly matching TRBD1 (6 bases). The germline V gene has CDR1 KGHDR and CDR2 SFDVKD. CDR3 length equals 14 residues. The CDR3 nucleotides are TGTACCACCAGTGATAAGCTAGGGGGCAATGAGCAGTTCTTC. It translates to CTTSDKLGGNEQFF.

The V call is TRBV12-3 or TRBV12-4, the J call TRBJ2-3; TRBD1 aligns across 9 bases. The CDR3 contains 14 residues. For the CDR3, the DNA is TGTGGCATCGGGACAGGGAGGCTGACAGATACGCAGTATTTT. This translates into CGIGTGRLTDTQYF.

This clonotype was recorded at least ten times. This chain uses TRBV29-1 with TRBJ2-5, with a weak D call TRBD2 (6 bases). The germline gives CDR1 SQVTM, CDR2 ANQGSEA. Trimming cost V 0 bases and J 5 bases, with 13 bases left between them. The CDR3 has 14 amino acids. Written as DNA, the CDR3 is TGCAGCGTTGAAGATCCAACGGGGGTGGAGACCCAGTACTTC. It is translated as CSVEDPTGVETQYF.

This clonotype was detected only once. One base away lies a much larger clone, so this may be a sequencing read error. The CDR3 spells CASSPSGVGNTEALF. The CDR3 coding sequence is TGTGCCAGCAGCCCTTCGGGGGTCGGGAACACTGAAGCTCTCTTT. The chain combines TRBV5-4 with TRBJ1-1; D possibly corresponds to TRBD1 (5 bases). CDR1 is SGHNT, CDR2 YYREEE, per germline (reference sequence). The CDR3 spans 15 residues.